A selection of T cell receptor beta chains follows, all from one sample in a study of OX40 agonist ivuxolimab in advanced cancers. Method: immunoSEQ multiplex PCR; TCRdb's copy keeps in-frame clones and lacks some. The table has tens of thousands of clones, around 83% seen once. This specimen was CD4+ or CD8+ T cells sorted from blood, taken in a trial of the OX40 agonist ivuxolimab. The receptors originated from an adult with an advanced solid tumor such as melanoma, head and neck, liver or kidney cancer. CDR3s include the opening cysteine and the closing phenylalanine or tryptophan. A D gene is named only where the DNA matches it firmly. Clone size appears in some rows only: once, few, many, or a class for an expanded clone.

v_call	clone_size	d_call	j_call	cdr3_nt	cdr3_aa
TRBV19	NA	NA	TRBJ2-4	TGTGCCAGTAGTATTATCCAGGGGCAGAACATTCAGTACTTC	CASSIIQGQNIQYF
TRBV18	few	NA	TRBJ1-5	TGTGCCAGCCGGGGGGGCACAGGGACTGGCGGTCAGCCCCAGCATTTT	CASRGGTGTGGQPQHF
TRBV6-5	NA	NA	TRBJ1-3	TGTGCCAGCAGCGCCGGGGGCGGATGGGGAAACACCATATATTTT	CASSAGGGWGNTIYF
TRBV9	NA	NA	TRBJ2-5	TGTGCCAGCAGCCCTTCTCCGGGAGTCCAAGAGACCCAGTACTTC	CASSPSPGVQETQYF
TRBV6-1	NA	NA	TRBJ1-2	TGTGCCAGCAGCGTTGGGGTGTTTGGGGACTATGGCTACACCTTC	CASSVGVFGDYGYTF
TRBV4-2	NA	TRBD2	TRBJ2-7	TGTGCCAGCAGCCAAGACTCCATGGGGGGGACTACCTCCTACGAGCAGTACTTC	CASSQDSMGGTTSYEQYF
TRBV2	NA	TRBD2	TRBJ2-4	TGTGCCAGCAGTGAACGGGCGGGGGACAAAAACATTCAGTACTTC	CASSERAGDKNIQYF
TRBV19	NA	NA	TRBJ1-1	TGTGCCAGTAGCCACGGGGGGACAAGGCCGAACACTGAAGCTTTCTTT	CASSHGGTRPNTEAFF
TRBV19	NA	NA	TRBJ2-7	TGTGCCAGTAGTCCTGGAACCTACGAGCAGTACTTC	CASSPGTYEQYF
TRBV29-1	NA	TRBD2	TRBJ2-1	TGCAGCGCCTTTACTAGCGGTGCCTACAATGAGCAGTTCTTC	CSAFTSGAYNEQFF
TRBV6-5	NA	TRBD1	TRBJ2-1	TGTGCCAGCAGTTCGGGACAGGCCTACAATGAGCAGTTCTTC	CASSSGQAYNEQFF
TRBV28	NA	TRBD1	TRBJ1-4	TGTGCCAGCAGCCGACAGGGGGCGCGTGAAAAACTGTTTTTT	CASSRQGAREKLFF
TRBV7-3	NA	NA	TRBJ2-3	TGTGCCAGCAGCTTAATGGCCGCGAGCACAGATACGCAGTATTTT	CASSLMAASTDTQYF
TRBV5-1	once	TRBD2	TRBJ2-5	TGCGCCAGCAGCCGGACTAGCGGACCTCAAGAGACCCAGTACTTC	CASSRTSGPQETQYF
TRBV9	NA	NA	TRBJ2-3	TGTGCCAGCAGTCCAGACAGCGGAGGCACAGATACGCAGTATTTT	CASSPDSGGTDTQYF
TRBV2	NA	NA	TRBJ1-1	TGTGCCAGCAGGGGGGCCGCATCGGAGAAGACTGAAGCTTTCTTT	CASRGAASEKTEAFF
TRBV14	few	NA	TRBJ2-1	TGTGCCAGCAGCCTCCCCGGACTACTCAATGAGCAGTTCTTC	CASSLPGLLNEQFF
TRBV29-1	NA	NA	TRBJ2-1	TGCAGCGTTGAGGGCGGGGCGGCCCATTTGGATGAGCAGTTCTTC	CSVEGGAAHLDEQFF
TRBV30	few	NA	TRBJ1-1	TGTGCCTGGAGTGTGCGGCTTGGAGCTTTCTTT	CAWSVRLGAFF
TRBV7-6	NA	TRBD1	TRBJ1-5	TGTGCCAGCAGCGCGAGGACAGGGTTCGCGAGCAATCAGCCCCAGCATTTT	CASSARTGFASNQPQHF
TRBV6-6	NA	NA	TRBJ2-7	TGTGCCAGCAGTTACTTGGACCCAAAGACCTACGAGCAGTACTTC	CASSYLDPKTYEQYF
TRBV19	NA	TRBD2	TRBJ2-1	TGTGCCAGTGCCGGACTAGCGGGGCCCCATGGTGAGCAGTTCTTC	CASAGLAGPHGEQFF
TRBV6-1	NA	TRBD1	TRBJ2-1	TGTGCCAGCAGTACCCGGAAGGACAGGGGCAATGAGCAGTTCTTC	CASSTRKDRGNEQFF
TRBV29-1	NA	NA	TRBJ2-2	TGCAGCGTGTTCCGGGGCACCGGGGAGCTGTTTTTT	CSVFRGTGELFF
TRBV5-5	NA	NA	TRBJ2-1	TGTGCCAGCAGCTTCGAACAGGTCTACTCCTACAATGAGCAGTTCTTC	CASSFEQVYSYNEQFF
TRBV27	NA	TRBD1	TRBJ1-1	TGTGCCAGCAGTCGGGACAGGGTCACCACTGAAGCTTTCTTT	CASSRDRVTTEAFF
TRBV28	NA	TRBD2	TRBJ2-1	TGTGCCAGCAGTTTCGACGGACTAGCGGGTACCATTAACAATGAGCAGTTCTTC	CASSFDGLAGTINNEQFF
TRBV5-8	NA	TRBD1	TRBJ1-3	TGTGCCAGCAGCCTACAGGGGTACACCATATATTTT	CASSLQGYTIYF
TRBV19	NA	NA	TRBJ1-2	TGTGCCAGTAGCACGGGGGTTAACTATGGCTACACCTTC	CASSTGVNYGYTF
TRBV5-1	NA	NA	TRBJ2-5	TGCGCCAGCAGCCACGCTGAGACCCAGTACTTC	CASSHAETQYF
TRBV27	NA	NA	TRBJ2-5	TGTGCCAGCAGTCTCATTCCCCGGGGCACGGGTAGACAAGAGACCCAGTACTTC	CASSLIPRGTGRQETQYF
TRBV14	NA	NA	TRBJ2-7	TGTGCCAGCAGCCAAGACTACGAGCAGTACTTC	CASSQDYEQYF
TRBV30	NA	NA	TRBJ2-7	TGTGCCTGGAGTGTAGGACAGATCTACGAGCAGTACTTC	CAWSVGQIYEQYF
TRBV27	once	NA	TRBJ2-7	TGTGCCAGCAGCCTATCCGCAGGGGATTCCTACGAGCAGTACTTC	CASSLSAGDSYEQYF
TRBV6-5	NA	TRBD1	TRBJ2-7	TGTGCCAGCAGGGAGGACAGGACTCTCCCCTACGAGCAGTACTTC	CASREDRTLPYEQYF
TRBV18	once	TRBD1	TRBJ1-2	TGTGCCAGCTCACCGGGACAGGGGAACTATGGCTACACCTTC	CASSPGQGNYGYTF
TRBV5-1	once	NA	TRBJ2-5	TGCGCCAGCAGCTTCAGGGTAGGGGGCCAAGAGACCCAGTACTTC	CASSFRVGGQETQYF
TRBV27	NA	NA	TRBJ2-7	TGTGCCAGCAGTTGGACAACGGGTATCTACGAGCAGTACTTC	CASSWTTGIYEQYF
TRBV6-5	NA	TRBD1	TRBJ2-1	TGTGCCAGCAGTGGACAGGACCACAATGAGCAGTTCTTC	CASSGQDHNEQFF
TRBV5-5	NA	NA	TRBJ2-7	TGTGCCAGCAGCTTGGCGCCCTACGAGCAGTACTTC	CASSLAPYEQYF
TRBV15	NA	NA	TRBJ2-6	TGTGCCACCAGCAGTCGGAGCTCTGGGGCCAACGTCCTGACTTTC	CATSSRSSGANVLTF
TRBV6-6	NA	NA	TRBJ1-3	TGTGCCAGCAGTTACTCGAATGTGGGCTCTGGAAACACCATATATTTT	CASSYSNVGSGNTIYF
TRBV7-9	NA	NA	TRBJ2-3	TGTGCCAGCAGCTTAACGGCGGGGCGGGCCACAGATACGCAGTATTTT	CASSLTAGRATDTQYF
TRBV11-2	NA	TRBD2	TRBJ2-2	TGTGCCAGCAGCCCGAGGTCAACGGGGGGGACCGGGGAGCTGTTTTTT	CASSPRSTGGTGELFF
TRBV6-1	few	TRBD1	TRBJ2-1	TGTGCCAGCAAAATGGGGACAGGGCAAAATGAGCAGTTCTTC	CASKMGTGQNEQFF
TRBV6-6	NA	NA	TRBJ1-1	TGTGCCAGCAATCGAGGGGACACTGAAGCTTTCTTT	CASNRGDTEAFF
TRBV5-3	NA	NA	TRBJ2-1	TGTGCCAGCAGCTTAGACAGAGTTCCCTACAATGAGCAGTTCTTC	CASSLDRVPYNEQFF
TRBV18	NA	TRBD1	TRBJ1-2	TGTGCCAGCTCACCACCGGGACAGGCTAGTACCTTC	CASSPPGQASTF
TRBV11-2	NA	TRBD1	TRBJ1-1	TGTGCCAGCAGCTTAACAGGGGCCCGAATCGAAGCTTTCTTT	CASSLTGARIEAFF
TRBV2	NA	TRBD2	TRBJ2-3	TGTGCCAGCAGTGAAGGGACTAGCGGGGGCCTTGGGTATTTT	CASSEGTSGGLGYF